The T cell receptor beta chain described here comes from a study of spatial heterogeneity in lung cancer. In the study overall: The mean occurrence of each unique TCR and UMI combination in raw reads exceeded ten.

The sample holds a few counts of this clonotype. Time point meaning: sample taken at primary tumor resection. The study tagged each TCR cDNA molecule with a unique molecular identifier. TCRdb re-derived calls from the 5' RACE reads in MiXCR, one entry per CDR3 protein. Here the sample spans tens of thousands of distinct CDR3 sequences, approximately 7% being singletons. The sample was PBMCs, taken at surgery. This TCR was recovered from a male donor with early-stage non-small cell lung cancer.

CDR3 bases: TGCGCCAGCAGCCCCACTAGCGGAGTAAGGGAGCAGTACTTC. Its protein product is CASSPTSGVREQYF. The J gene is TRBJ2-7, the V gene TRBV5-1; 8 nucleotides align to TRBD2. CDR1 is SGHRS, CDR2 YFSETQ, per germline. CDR3 length: 14 residues. Germline trimming cut 4 bases from V and 7 bases from J; bases unmatched to any gene: 10.